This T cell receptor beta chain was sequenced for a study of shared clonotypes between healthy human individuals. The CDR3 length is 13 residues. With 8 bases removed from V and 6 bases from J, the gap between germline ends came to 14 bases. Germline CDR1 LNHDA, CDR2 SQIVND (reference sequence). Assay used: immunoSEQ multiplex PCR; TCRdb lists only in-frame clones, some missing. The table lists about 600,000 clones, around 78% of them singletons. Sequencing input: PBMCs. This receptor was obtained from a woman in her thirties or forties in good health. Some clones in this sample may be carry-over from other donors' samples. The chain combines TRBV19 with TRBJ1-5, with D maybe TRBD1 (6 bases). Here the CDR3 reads CASGGSSGQPQHF. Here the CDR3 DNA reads TGTGCCAGTGGGGGCAGCTCGGGTCAGCCCCAGCATTTT.